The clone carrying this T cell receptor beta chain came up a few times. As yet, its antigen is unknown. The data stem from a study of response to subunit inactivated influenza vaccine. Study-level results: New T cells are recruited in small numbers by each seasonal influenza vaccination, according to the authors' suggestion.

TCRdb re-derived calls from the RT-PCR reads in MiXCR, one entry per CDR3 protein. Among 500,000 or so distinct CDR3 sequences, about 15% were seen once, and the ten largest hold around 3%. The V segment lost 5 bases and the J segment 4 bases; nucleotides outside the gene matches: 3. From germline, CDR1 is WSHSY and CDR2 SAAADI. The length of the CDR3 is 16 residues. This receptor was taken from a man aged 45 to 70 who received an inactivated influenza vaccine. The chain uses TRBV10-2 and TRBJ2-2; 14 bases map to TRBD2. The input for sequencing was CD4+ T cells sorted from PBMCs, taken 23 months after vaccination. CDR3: CASSKGLAGVTGELFF. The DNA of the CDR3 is TGCGCCAGCAGTAAGGGACTAGCGGGAGTCACCGGGGAGCTGTTTTTT.